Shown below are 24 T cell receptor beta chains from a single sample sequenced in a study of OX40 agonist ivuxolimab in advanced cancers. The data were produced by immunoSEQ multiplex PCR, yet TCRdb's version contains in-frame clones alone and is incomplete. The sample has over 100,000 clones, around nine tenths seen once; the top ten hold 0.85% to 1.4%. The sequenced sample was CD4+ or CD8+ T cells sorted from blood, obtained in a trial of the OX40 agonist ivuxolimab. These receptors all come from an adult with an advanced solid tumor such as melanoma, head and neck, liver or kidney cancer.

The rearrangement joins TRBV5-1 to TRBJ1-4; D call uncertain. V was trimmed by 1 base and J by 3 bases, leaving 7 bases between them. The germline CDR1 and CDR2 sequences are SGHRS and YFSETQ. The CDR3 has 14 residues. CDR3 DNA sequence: TGCGCCAGCAGCTTGACGAAGTCTAATGAAAAACTGTTTTTT. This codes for CASSLTKSNEKLFF.

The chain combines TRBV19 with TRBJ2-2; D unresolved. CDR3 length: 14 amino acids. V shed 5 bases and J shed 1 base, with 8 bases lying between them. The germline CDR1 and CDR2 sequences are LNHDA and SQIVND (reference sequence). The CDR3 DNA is TGTGCCAGTAGTGCATTCGGGAACACCGGGGAGCTGTTTTTT. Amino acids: CASSAFGNTGELFF.

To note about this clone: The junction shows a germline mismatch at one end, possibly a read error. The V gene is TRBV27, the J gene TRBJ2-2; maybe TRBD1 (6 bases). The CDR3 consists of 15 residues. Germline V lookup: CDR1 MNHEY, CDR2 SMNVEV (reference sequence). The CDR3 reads CASSLPGANPGELFF. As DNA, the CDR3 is TGTGCCAGCAGTTTACCAGGGGCGAACCCCGGGGAGCTGTTTTTT.

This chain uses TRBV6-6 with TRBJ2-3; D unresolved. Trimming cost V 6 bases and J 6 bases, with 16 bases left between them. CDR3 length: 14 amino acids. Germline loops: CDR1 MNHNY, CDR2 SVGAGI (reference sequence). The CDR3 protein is CASRESPTADTQYF. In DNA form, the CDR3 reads TGTGCCAGCAGAGAGAGCCCGACGGCGGATACGCAGTATTTT.

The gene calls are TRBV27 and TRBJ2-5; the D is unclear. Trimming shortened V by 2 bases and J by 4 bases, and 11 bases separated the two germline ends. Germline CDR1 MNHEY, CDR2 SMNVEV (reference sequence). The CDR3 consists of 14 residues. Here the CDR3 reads CASSLRTKGETQYF. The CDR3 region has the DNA TGTGCCAGCAGTTTAAGGACCAAGGGAGAGACCCAGTACTTC.

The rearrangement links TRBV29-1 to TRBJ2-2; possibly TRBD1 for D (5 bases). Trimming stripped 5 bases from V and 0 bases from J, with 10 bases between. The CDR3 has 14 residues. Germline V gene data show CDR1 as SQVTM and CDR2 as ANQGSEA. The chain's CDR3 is CSVTGRSNTGELFF. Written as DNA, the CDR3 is TGCAGCGTTACAGGACGGTCGAACACCGGGGAGCTGTTTTTT.

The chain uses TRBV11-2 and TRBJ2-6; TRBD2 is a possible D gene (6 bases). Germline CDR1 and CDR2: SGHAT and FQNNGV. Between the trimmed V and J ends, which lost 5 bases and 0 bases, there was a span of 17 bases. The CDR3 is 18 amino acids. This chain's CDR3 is CASSPFYGTFSGANVLTF. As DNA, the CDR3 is TGTGCCAGCAGCCCATTTTACGGGACTTTCTCTGGGGCCAACGTCCTGACTTTC.

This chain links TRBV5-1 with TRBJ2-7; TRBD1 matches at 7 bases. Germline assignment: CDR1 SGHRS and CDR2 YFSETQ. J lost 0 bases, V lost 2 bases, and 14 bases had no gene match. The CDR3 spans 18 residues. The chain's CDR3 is CASSFGRGIKMSSYEQYF. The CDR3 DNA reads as TGCGCCAGCAGCTTTGGCAGGGGGATTAAGATGAGCTCCTACGAGCAGTACTTC. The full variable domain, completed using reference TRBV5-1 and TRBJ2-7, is KAGVTQTPRYLIKTRGQQVTLSCSPISGHRSVSWYQQTPGQGLQFLFEYFSETQRNKGNFPGRFSGRQFSNSRSEMNVSTLELGDSALYLCASSFGRGIKMSSYEQYFGPGTRLTVT.

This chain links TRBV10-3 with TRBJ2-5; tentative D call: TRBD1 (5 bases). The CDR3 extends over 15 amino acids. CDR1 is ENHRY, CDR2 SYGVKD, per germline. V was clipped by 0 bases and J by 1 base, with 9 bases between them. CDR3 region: CAISESQGAQETQYF. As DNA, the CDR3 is TGTGCCATCAGTGAGTCACAAGGGGCCCAAGAGACCCAGTACTTC.

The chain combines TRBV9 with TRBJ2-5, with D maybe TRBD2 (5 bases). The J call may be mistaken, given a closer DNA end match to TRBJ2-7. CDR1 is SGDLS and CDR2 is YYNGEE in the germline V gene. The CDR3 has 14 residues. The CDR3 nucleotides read TGTGCCAGCAGCCAGGCGGCGGGTGCGTACGAGCAGTACTTC. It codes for CASSQAAGAYEQYF.

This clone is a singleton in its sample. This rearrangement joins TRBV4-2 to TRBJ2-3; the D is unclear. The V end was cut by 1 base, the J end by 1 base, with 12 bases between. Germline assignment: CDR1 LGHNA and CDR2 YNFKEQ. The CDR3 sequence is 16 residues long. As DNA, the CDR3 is TGTGCCAGCAGCCAAGCGGCCGCTAGTGGCACAGATACGCAGTATTTT. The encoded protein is CASSQAAASGTDTQYF.

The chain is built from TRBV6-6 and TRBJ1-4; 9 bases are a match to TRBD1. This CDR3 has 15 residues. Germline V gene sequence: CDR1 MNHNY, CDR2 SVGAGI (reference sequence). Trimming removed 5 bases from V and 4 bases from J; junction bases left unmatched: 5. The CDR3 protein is CASSRTGQGNEKLFF. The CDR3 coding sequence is TGTGCCAGCAGTAGAACGGGACAGGGTAATGAAAAACTGTTTTTT.

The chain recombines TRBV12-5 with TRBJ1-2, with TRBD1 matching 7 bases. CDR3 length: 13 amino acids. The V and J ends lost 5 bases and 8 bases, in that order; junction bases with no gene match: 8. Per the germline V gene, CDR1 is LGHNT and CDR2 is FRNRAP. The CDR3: CASGLLEGGGYTF. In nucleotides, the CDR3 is TGTGCTAGTGGTCTGCTGGAAGGGGGCGGCTACACCTTC.

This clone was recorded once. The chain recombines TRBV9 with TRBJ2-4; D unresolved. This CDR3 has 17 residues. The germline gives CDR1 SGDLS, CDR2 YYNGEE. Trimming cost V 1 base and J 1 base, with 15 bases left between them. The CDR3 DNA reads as TGTGCCAGCAGCGTAAGTGGATCAGGTTTGGCCAAAAACATTCAGTACTTC. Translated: CASSVSGSGLAKNIQYF.

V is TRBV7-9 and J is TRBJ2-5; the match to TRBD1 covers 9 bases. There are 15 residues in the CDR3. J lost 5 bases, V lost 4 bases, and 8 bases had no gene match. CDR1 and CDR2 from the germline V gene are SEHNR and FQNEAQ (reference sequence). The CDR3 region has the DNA TGTGCCAGCAGCTCACGGGACAGGGTACGGGAGACCCAGTACTTC. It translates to CASSSRDRVRETQYF.

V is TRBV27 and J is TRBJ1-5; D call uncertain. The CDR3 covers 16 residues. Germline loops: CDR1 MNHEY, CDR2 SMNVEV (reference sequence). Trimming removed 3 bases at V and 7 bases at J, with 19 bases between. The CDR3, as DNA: TGTGCCAGCAGTTTGTACAGTTCGCTGGACGGCCAGCCCCAGCATTTT. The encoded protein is CASSLYSSLDGQPQHF.

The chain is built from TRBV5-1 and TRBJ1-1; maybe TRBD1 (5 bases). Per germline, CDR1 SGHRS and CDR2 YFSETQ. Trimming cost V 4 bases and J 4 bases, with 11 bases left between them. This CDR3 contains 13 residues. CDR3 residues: CASSGRVGTEAFF. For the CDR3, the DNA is TGCGCCAGCAGCGGCAGGGTGGGCACTGAAGCTTTCTTT.

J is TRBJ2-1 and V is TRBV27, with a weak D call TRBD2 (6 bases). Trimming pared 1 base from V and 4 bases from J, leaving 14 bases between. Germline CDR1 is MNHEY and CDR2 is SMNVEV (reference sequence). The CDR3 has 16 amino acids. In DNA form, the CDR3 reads TGTGCCAGCAGTTTATTAGCGGACGGGACTTACAATGAGCAGTTCTTC. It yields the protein CASSLLADGTYNEQFF.

The CDR3 coding sequence is TGTGCCACCACCGAGGGGGGTCACCGGGGCTACACCTTC. Protein product: CATTEGGHRGYTF. The rearrangement uses TRBV15 and TRBJ1-2; D may be TRBD1 (6 bases). The CDR3 runs 13 residues. Per the germline V gene, CDR1 is LNHNV and CDR2 is YYDKDF (reference sequence). Trimming removed 7 bases at V and 8 bases at J, with 17 bases between.

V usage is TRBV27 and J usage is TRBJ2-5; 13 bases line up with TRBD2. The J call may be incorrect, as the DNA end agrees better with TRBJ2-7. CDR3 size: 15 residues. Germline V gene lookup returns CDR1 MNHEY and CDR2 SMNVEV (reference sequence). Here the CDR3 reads CASSRTSGRFYEQYF. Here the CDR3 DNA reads TGTGCCAGCAGTAGGACTAGCGGGAGATTCTACGAGCAGTACTTC.

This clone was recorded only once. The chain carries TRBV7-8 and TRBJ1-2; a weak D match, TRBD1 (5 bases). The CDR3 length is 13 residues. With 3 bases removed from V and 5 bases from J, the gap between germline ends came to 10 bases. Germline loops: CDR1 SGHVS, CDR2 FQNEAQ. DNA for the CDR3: TGTGCCAGCAGCTTTGACAGATTATATGGCTACACCTTC. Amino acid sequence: CASSFDRLYGYTF.

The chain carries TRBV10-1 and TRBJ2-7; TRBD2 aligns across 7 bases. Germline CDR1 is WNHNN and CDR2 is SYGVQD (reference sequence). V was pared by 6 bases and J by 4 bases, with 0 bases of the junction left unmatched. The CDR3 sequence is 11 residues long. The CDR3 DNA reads TGCGCCAGCAGCGGGGGGTACGAGCAGTACTTC. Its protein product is CASSGGYEQYF.

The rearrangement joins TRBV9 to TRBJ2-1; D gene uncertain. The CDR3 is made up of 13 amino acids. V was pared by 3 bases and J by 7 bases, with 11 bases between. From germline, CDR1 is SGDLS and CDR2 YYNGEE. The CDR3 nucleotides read TGTGCCAGCAGCGAAAGACTCGTAAATGAGCAGTTCTTC. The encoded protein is CASSERLVNEQFF.

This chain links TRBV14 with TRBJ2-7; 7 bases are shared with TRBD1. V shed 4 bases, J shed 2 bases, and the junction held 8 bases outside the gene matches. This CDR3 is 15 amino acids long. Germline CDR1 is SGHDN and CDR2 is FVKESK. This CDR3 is CASSLDRVWPYEQYF. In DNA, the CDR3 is TGTGCCAGCAGCCTCGACAGGGTTTGGCCCTACGAGCAGTACTTC.